This T cell receptor beta chain was recovered during a study of T cell responses to AZD1222 COVID-19 vaccine. Germline CDR1 reads MRHNA; CDR2 reads SNTAGT. Trimming pared 6 bases from V and 2 bases from J, leaving 22 bases between. The CDR3 spans 17 residues. The protocol was immunoSEQ multiplex PCR, while the TCRdb copy is restricted to in-frame clones and leaves out a portion. The table records roughly 190,000 clones, 91% of them present only once. The J gene is TRBJ1-1, the V gene TRBV6-4; D unresolved. The specimen comprised peripheral blood, sampled 28 days after the second AZD1222 dose. The TCR comes from an adult who received the AZD1222 COVID-19 vaccine. This CDR3 is CASSIKKDTVVNTEAFF. The CDR3 nucleotides are TGTGCCAGCAGCATAAAAAAAGATACCGTTGTCAACACTGAAGCTTTCTTT.